This TCR beta chain was identified during a study of cytotoxic CD8 clonotypes in ibrutinib-treated CLL. In germline, CDR1 is SGHNT, CDR2 YYREEE (reference sequence). The CDR3 length is 18 residues. V lost 1 base and J lost 1, with 18 bases in between. Using immunoSEQ multiplex PCR, the repertoire was profiled, and TCRdb retains in-frame clones only, with some absent. The data hold 65,000 to 80,000 clones, with roughly 80% observed a single time. This clone is a singleton in its sample. Sequenced material: PBMCs, taken after 24 months of ibrutinib treatment. The clonotype originates from a human donor with chronic lymphocytic leukemia. The J gene is TRBJ2-1, the V gene TRBV5-4, with D hard to call. The CDR3: CASSLQGYSSKSYNEQFF. In DNA form, the CDR3 reads TGTGCCAGCAGCTTGCAAGGCTATTCCTCAAAGTCCTACAATGAGCAGTTCTTC.